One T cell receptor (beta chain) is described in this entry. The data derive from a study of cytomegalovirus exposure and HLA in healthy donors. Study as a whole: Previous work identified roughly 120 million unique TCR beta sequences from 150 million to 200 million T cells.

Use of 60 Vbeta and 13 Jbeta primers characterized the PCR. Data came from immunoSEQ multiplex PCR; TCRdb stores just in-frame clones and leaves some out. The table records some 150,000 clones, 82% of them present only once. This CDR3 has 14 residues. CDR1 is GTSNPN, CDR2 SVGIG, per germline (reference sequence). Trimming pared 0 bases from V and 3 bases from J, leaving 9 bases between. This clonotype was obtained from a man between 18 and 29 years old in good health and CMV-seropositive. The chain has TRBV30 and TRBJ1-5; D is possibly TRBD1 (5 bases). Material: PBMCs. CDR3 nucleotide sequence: TGTGCCTGGAGTGTCCCCAGGGACAATCAGCCCCAGCATTTT. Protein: CAWSVPRDNQPQHF. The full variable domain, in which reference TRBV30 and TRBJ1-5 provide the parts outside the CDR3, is SQTIHQWPATLVQPVGSPLSLECTVEGTSNPNLYWYRQAAGRGLQLLFYSVGIGQISSEVPQNLSASRPQDRQFILSSKKLLLSDSGFYLCAWSVPRDNQPQHFGDGTRLSIL.